This TCR beta chain was recorded in a study of human T cells and chemical hapten exposure. Broader study findings: With DPC sensitization, TCRs exceeding 1 in 1000 frequency showed no change. Alopecia in all donors means immunity may differ from healthy individuals.

Regarding this clonotype: Its target is unknown.

TCRdb independently ran MiXCR on the RACE reads; one entry per CDR3 protein. Of 55,000 to 75,000 distinct CDR3 sequences detected, over 10% appear once; the ten largest clones hold 2% to 3%. V gave up 0 bases and J gave up 3 bases, with 9 bases separating them. The CDR3 contains 15 residues. Documented time point: patch test 3, about 24 weeks after DPC sensitization. Documented treatment: therapeutic diphenylcyclopropenone sensitization with weekly scalp DPC. Total RNA was extracted from unfractionated whole blood. The chain combines TRBV23-1 with TRBJ1-5; the D gene is possibly TRBD1 (6 bases). TRBV23-1 qualifies as an ORF whose function is uncertain. The sample in question was whole blood, obtained in connection with sensitization to the hapten diphenylcyclopropenone (DPC). The sequence derives from a man aged 30-40 years with alopecia areata. Some clones in this sample may be carry-over from other donors' samples. Here the CDR3 reads CASSQSTGSNQPQHF. In nucleotides, the CDR3 is TGCGCCAGCAGTCAATCTACAGGGTCCAATCAGCCCCAGCATTTT.